This T cell receptor (beta chain) was captured by sequencing in a study of blood T cell repertoires in COVID-19. In the study overall: Samples came from the United States, Italy and Spain, spanning acute and convalescent COVID-19. In each case, the material was cDNA or gDNA derived from T cells, B-cell-depleted T cells, or PBMCs.

In the study's own analysis: The assay estimated nucleated cells by amplifying reference gene primers. Repertoires were generated with immunoSEQ multiplex PCR, while TCRdb's copy carries only in-frame clones and drops some. The V and J calls and clone size were taken over from that table, and D and trimming were inferred from the DNA. The sample yields roughly 250,000 clones, approximately 80% seen once. There are 15 residues in the CDR3. Germline CDR1 and CDR2: WSHSY and SAAADI. The trim removed 6 bases at V and 1 base at J, leaving 7 bases unmatched. The chain couples TRBV10-2 to TRBJ2-5; 8 nucleotides line up with TRBD2. The TCR comes from a woman older than 75 with acute or convalescent COVID-19. Sample: peripheral blood. The CDR3 reads CASRDGRGAQETQYF. For the CDR3, the DNA is TGCGCCAGCAGAGATGGGCGGGGGGCCCAAGAGACCCAGTACTTC.